Sequencing of this T cell receptor (beta chain) was carried out in a study of T cell changes during pregnancy in multiple sclerosis. Assay: immunoSEQ multiplex PCR; the TCRdb copy retains only in-frame clones and omits some. The table has 35,000 to 50,000 clones, 70% to 90% seen once. The source is a female donor with multiple sclerosis, enrolled in a pregnancy study. The sequenced sample was CD4+ T cells from peripheral blood mononuclear cells, obtained after pregnancy.

CDR3 protein: CASRPASSGRAETDTQYF. In DNA form, the CDR3 reads TGTGCCAGCAGACCCGCATCTAGCGGGAGGGCCGAGACAGATACGCAGTATTTT. The chain couples TRBV28 to TRBJ2-3; 12 bases agree with TRBD2. The CDR3 totals 18 residues. V lost 6 bases and J lost 3; bases outside the gene matches: 13. Germline V lookup: CDR1 MDHEN, CDR2 SYDVKM. Looking up the rest from reference TRBV28 and TRBJ2-3 gives the full variable domain: DVKVTQSSRYLVKRTGEKVFLECVQDMDHENMFWYRQDPGLGLRLIYFSYDVKMKEKGDIPEGYSVSREKKERFSLILESASTNQTSMYLCASRPASSGRAETDTQYFGPGTRLTVL.